The 14 T cell receptor beta chains below come from one sample, sequenced in a study of Graves' ophthalmopathy and Graves' hyperthyroidism (dated by TCRdb to 2017 to 2018). Data came from an Illumina HiSeq 2000. For repertoire sequencing, the TCR beta CDR3 regions were amplified from RNA transcripts. HTBI primers and the Qiagen OneStep RT-PCR kit were used in a first-round RT-PCR, which was followed by a second-round multiplex PCR, size selection and purification. The public reads were reanalyzed by TCRdb: fastp trimming at Q25, MiXCR alignment, in-frame beta chains only. All rows with the same CDR3 protein become a single entry with the most common DNA and genes. For this sample there are around 600,000 distinct CDR3 sequences; about two fifths appear just once. The top ten clonotypes cover over 2.5% of the sample. Material: peripheral blood. All receptors come from an adult man with Graves' ophthalmopathy.

Comments on this clonotype: This sequence may be a read error, since a much larger clone differs from it by one base. V usage is TRBV6-5 and J usage is TRBJ1-5; 9 bases are a match to TRBD1. The ends lost 6 bases at V and 7 bases at J; junction bases unmatched: 7. This CDR3 has 14 residues. Germline V gives CDR1 MNHEY, CDR2 SVGAGI. The CDR3 here is CASRKGQGDQPQHF. CDR3 DNA sequence: TGTGCCAGCAGAAAGGGACAGGGAGACCAGCCCCAGCATTTT.

Ten or more counts support this clonotype. This sequence joins TRBV7-3 and TRBJ2-5; 14 bases are a match to TRBD2. The CDR3 has 17 residues. Germline CDR1 reads SGHTA; CDR2 reads FQGTGA. V was clipped by 5 bases and J by 1 base; unmatched bases: 6. The CDR3 DNA follows: TGTGCCAGCAGCCAGGGGACTAGCGGGGGCTCCCAAGAGACCCAGTACTTC. Its translation is CASSQGTSGGSQETQYF.

This clonotype was found many times. The J gene is TRBJ1-5, the V gene TRBV6-6, with 10 bases fitting TRBD1. V dropped 5 bases and J dropped 1; count of bases not matched to a gene: 2. CDR1 and CDR2 (germline): MNHNY, SVGAGI (reference sequence). The CDR3 contains 15 residues. CDR3 region: CASSDRGLSNQPQHF. CDR3 DNA: TGTGCCAGCAGTGACAGGGGGCTCAGCAATCAGCCCCAGCATTTT.

Regarding this clonotype: A read error may explain this, as a much larger clone is one base away. The chain is built from TRBV9 and TRBJ1-1; 10 bases align to TRBD1. The length of the CDR3 is 15 residues. CDR1 and CDR2 (germline): SGDLS, YYNGEE. Written as DNA, the CDR3 is TGTGCCGGCAGCGTAGCCACGGACAGGGGGACTGAAGCTTTCTTT. It translates to CAGSVATDRGTEAFF.

This rearrangement joins TRBV5-6 to TRBJ1-4, with D possibly TRBD1 on 5 matching bases. V lost 4 bases and J 0 bases, leaving 13 bases between the germline ends. Germline V gene sequence: CDR1 SGHDT, CDR2 YYEEEE. CDR3 length: 16 amino acids. The CDR3 is CASSPHRSSTNEKLFF. Written as DNA, the CDR3 is TGTGCCAGCAGCCCTCACAGGAGCTCAACTAATGAAAAACTGTTTTTT.

This clonotype was counted a few times. The chain combines TRBV6-5 with TRBJ2-5; 10 nucleotides line up with TRBD2. This CDR3 has 17 residues. V lost 5 bases, J lost 5 bases, and 14 bases stayed unmatched. Germline V lookup: CDR1 MNHEY, CDR2 SVGAGI. The CDR3 nucleotides read TGTGCCAGCAGTGACCCGAGGAGCGGGGGGGCCCATGAGACCCAGTACTTC. Translation: CASSDPRSGGAHETQYF.

This clonotype has ten or more counts. V usage is TRBV2 and J usage is TRBJ2-5, with 13 bases that match TRBD2. This CDR3 contains 18 residues. J gave up 2 bases and V 4 bases, and 10 bases lay outside the gene matches. Germline loops: CDR1 SNHLY, CDR2 FYNNEI. This CDR3 is CASSVWTSGSKRQETQYF. For the CDR3, the DNA is TGTGCCAGCAGTGTTTGGACTAGCGGGAGTAAACGGCAAGAGACCCAGTACTTC.

This clonotype was detected a few times. The V gene is TRBV4-2, the J gene TRBJ1-2; D may be TRBD1 (6 bases). The length of the CDR3 is 14 residues. The germline gives CDR1 LGHNA, CDR2 YNFKEQ. Trimming stripped 4 bases from V and 8 bases from J, with 17 bases between. The CDR3 DNA follows: TGTGCCAGCAGCCCCGACGTGGGGGCGATCGGCTACACCTTC. It is translated as CASSPDVGAIGYTF.

In this sample, this clonotype turned up a few times. The junction and the germline gene differ at one end; a read error may be behind it. The genes are TRBV5-5 and TRBJ1-4, with 7 positions matching TRBD1. The CDR3 has 15 amino acids. CDR1 and CDR2 from the germline V gene are SGHKS and YYEKEE (reference sequence). As DNA, the CDR3 is TGCGCCAGCAGCCGGTCCGGGACAGTATTCGAAAAACTGTTTTTT. It translates to CASSRSGTVFEKLFF.

The chain is built from TRBV11-1 and TRBJ2-7; D perhaps matches TRBD1 (6 bases). The ends were cut back, 6 bases at V and 2 bases at J, with 23 bases in the middle. The CDR3 totals 17 residues. Germline V gene data show CDR1 as SGHAT and CDR2 as FQDESV (reference sequence). The CDR3 loop is CASSRPGHQGSPYEQYF. The CDR3 region has the DNA TGTGCCAGCAGTCGACCGGGACACCAGGGGAGCCCCTACGAGCAGTACTTC. Looking up the rest from reference TRBV11-1 and TRBJ2-7 gives the full variable domain: EAEVAQSPRYKITEKSQAVAFWCDPISGHATLYWYRQILGQGPELLVQFQDESVVDDSQLPKDRFSAERLKGVDSTLKIQPAELGDSAMYLCASSRPGHQGSPYEQYFGPGTRLTVT.

This clonotype has at least ten counts. The chain employs TRBV4-3 and TRBJ1-6; D not certain. Germline V gene sequence: CDR1 LGHNA, CDR2 YSLEER. V dropped 3 bases and J dropped 9 bases, with 12 bases sitting between them. The CDR3 has 14 residues. In DNA form, the CDR3 reads TGCGCCAGCAGCCATGACTATTCCGGTTCACCCCTCCACTTT. This gives the protein CASSHDYSGSPLHF.

The rearrangement uses TRBV10-3 and TRBJ1-2; no firm D call. CDR1 and CDR2 (germline): ENHRY, SYGVKD. With 0 bases removed from V and 8 bases from J, the gap between germline ends came to 7 bases. The CDR3 consists of 12 residues. The CDR3 nucleotides read TGTGCCATCAGTGAGTCGATGGAAGGCTACACCTTC. Its translation is CAISESMEGYTF.

V usage is TRBV7-2 and J usage is TRBJ2-5; the match to TRBD1 covers 7 bases. With 2 bases clipped from V and 9 bases from J, the junction kept 15 bases outside the gene matches. This CDR3 is 16 amino acids long. Germline V lookup: CDR1 SGHTA, CDR2 FQGNSA. Here the CDR3 DNA reads TGTGCCAGCAGCTTAAACGCAGGGGGTACGGTGCAGCCCCAGTACTTC. Its translation: CASSLNAGGTVQPQYF.

This chain uses TRBV29-1 with TRBJ1-1, with D possibly matching TRBD1 (6 bases). This CDR3 contains 13 residues. Germline V gives CDR1 SQVTM, CDR2 ANQGSEA. With 6 bases removed from V and 6 bases from J, the gap between germline ends came to 17 bases. As DNA, the CDR3 is TGCAGCGTAGGGGGAGAGAGAGGGGCTGAAGCTTTCTTT. Amino acids: CSVGGERGAEAFF.